This T cell receptor beta chain was sequenced during a study of human T cells and chemical hapten exposure. Time point given: patch test 2, 6 weeks after DPC sensitization. Treatment indicated: therapeutic diphenylcyclopropenone sensitization with weekly scalp DPC. Every patch test was put on after a blood sample was taken. This clonotype was recorded at least ten times. The CDR3 has 14 amino acids. V lost 0 bases to trimming and J lost 2 bases, with 5 bases between them. CDR1 SEHNR and CDR2 FQNEAQ come from the germline V gene (reference sequence). Individual cDNA molecules received unique molecular identifiers in the library. MiXCR, run by TCRdb on the RACE reads, gives a single entry per CDR3 protein. Altogether over 60,000 distinct CDR3 sequences are present, 10% being singletons, with the ten largest covering about 6.6%.

The TCR originated in a woman aged 50 to 60 with alopecia areata. Some clones in this sample may be carry-over from other donors' samples. This chain links TRBV7-9 with TRBJ2-1; D gene ambiguous. The material was whole blood, obtained in connection with sensitization to the hapten diphenylcyclopropenone (DPC). The CDR3 reads CASSLAGTYNEQFF. The CDR3 DNA reads as TGTGCCAGCAGCTTAGCGGGCACCTACAATGAGCAGTTCTTC.